The 9 T cell receptor beta chains given below trace back to one sample, sequenced in a study of OX40 agonist ivuxolimab in advanced cancers. Produced via immunoSEQ multiplex PCR; TCRdb's table is partial and in-frame only. The table lists about 83,000 clones, roughly 90% of them singletons. The sample in question was CD4+ or CD8+ T cells sorted from blood, obtained in a trial of the OX40 agonist ivuxolimab. The receptors stem from an adult with an advanced solid tumor such as melanoma, head and neck, liver or kidney cancer.

CDR3 coding DNA: TGTGCCAGCAGTTACCTAGTTGACAGGGGTAATCAGCCCCAGCATTTT. Protein sequence: CASSYLVDRGNQPQHF. V usage is TRBV6-6 and J usage is TRBJ1-5; 8 bases are a match to TRBD1. CDR3 length: 16 amino acids. Trimming took 2 bases from V and 4 from J; bases not matched to a gene: 7. Germline CDR1 reads MNHNY; CDR2 reads SVGAGI (reference sequence).

Here the CDR3 reads CASSSFGVTDTQYF. The CDR3 bases are TGTGCCAGCAGCTCGTTTGGGGTCACAGATACGCAGTATTTT. The chain employs TRBV5-4 and TRBJ2-3; D unresolved. With 3 bases removed from V and 2 bases from J, the gap between germline ends came to 10 bases. In germline, CDR1 is SGHNT, CDR2 YYREEE (reference sequence). This CDR3 region has 14 residues.

The chain has TRBV19 and TRBJ2-3; tentatively, D is TRBD2 (7 bases). CDR1 and CDR2 (germline): LNHDA, SQIVND (reference sequence). V gave up 6 bases and J gave up 4 bases, with 17 bases separating them. The CDR3 has 15 amino acids. CDR3 in amino acids: CASRDVGGASDTQYF. The CDR3 nucleotides are TGTGCCAGTAGGGACGTTGGGGGGGCATCAGATACGCAGTATTTT. Filled out from reference TRBV19 and TRBJ2-3, the complete variable domain reads DGGITQSPKYLFRKEGQNVTLSCEQNLNHDAMYWYRQDPGQGLRLIYYSQIVNDFQKGDIAEGYSVSREKKESFPLTVTSAQKNPTAFYLCASRDVGGASDTQYFGPGTRLTVL.

The chain joins TRBV19 to TRBJ2-7; 7 bases agree with TRBD1. This CDR3 contains 14 residues. Germline CDR1 reads LNHDA; CDR2 reads SQIVND (reference sequence). With V trimmed by 10 bases and J by 3 bases, 12 bases remained unmatched. The CDR3 region has the DNA TGTGCCACCGGACGACAGGGTCCTTACTACGAGCAGTACTTC. Translated: CATGRQGPYYEQYF.

This clone was counted many times. This chain uses TRBV5-4 with TRBJ1-1; 8 bases are shared with TRBD1. Trimming at V came to 1 base and at J to 1 base, leaving 6 bases not matched to a gene. This CDR3 has 16 amino acids. Germline CDR1 SGHNT, CDR2 YYREEE (reference sequence). The CDR3 is CASSLSPGTGNTEAFF. CDR3 DNA: TGTGCCAGCAGCTTGTCCCCCGGGACAGGGAACACTGAAGCTTTCTTT.

This clone came up a few times. V gene TRBV2 combines with J gene TRBJ1-6, with 8 positions matching TRBD1. V shed 11 bases, J shed 8 bases, and the junction held 8 bases outside the gene matches. The germline V gene encodes CDR1 SNHLY and CDR2 FYNNEI. This CDR3 has 13 amino acids. Here the CDR3 reads CAEGQGNYSPLHF. CDR3 sequence (DNA): TGTGCCGAAGGACAGGGAAATTATTCACCCCTCCACTTT.

The gene calls are TRBV7-9 and TRBJ2-1; 7 bases line up with TRBD1. Germline-derived CDR1 and CDR2 are SEHNR and FQNEAQ (reference sequence). The CDR3 spans 16 residues. V was clipped by 1 base and J by 6 bases; unmatched bases: 9. The CDR3 spells CASSLDTGQVRNEQFF. CDR3 sequence (DNA): TGTGCCAGCAGCTTAGACACAGGACAGGTCCGCAATGAGCAGTTCTTC.

V is TRBV7-2 and J is TRBJ2-5, with a tentative D call TRBD1 (6 bases). Germline V lookup: CDR1 SGHTA, CDR2 FQGNSA. V dropped 0 bases and J dropped 5 bases, with 10 bases sitting between them. The CDR3 has 14 residues. CDR3 region: CASSLATGMETQYF. The CDR3 DNA is TGTGCCAGCAGCTTAGCCACAGGGATGGAGACCCAGTACTTC. The whole variable domain, remainder taken from reference TRBV7-2 and TRBJ2-5, is GAGVSQSPSNKVTEKGKDVELRCDPISGHTALYWYRQSLGQGLEFLIYFQGNSAPDKSGLPSDRFSAERTGGSVSTLTIQRTQQEDSAVYLCASSLATGMETQYFGPGTRLLVL.

The genes are TRBV9 and TRBJ2-7; the D gene is possibly TRBD2 (5 bases). V gave up 1 base and J gave up 2 bases, with 16 bases separating them. Germline CDR1 and CDR2: SGDLS and YYNGEE. The CDR3 has 16 amino acids. CDR3: CASSVSGGRTPYEQYF. The CDR3 DNA is TGTGCCAGCAGCGTATCCGGAGGACGTACACCCTACGAGCAGTACTTC.